Below are 24 T cell receptor beta chains sequenced from a single sample in a study of blood T cell repertoires in COVID-19. Assay used: immunoSEQ multiplex PCR; TCRdb lists only in-frame clones, some missing. The table lists approximately 120,000 clones, about four fifths of them singletons. The sample taken for sequencing was peripheral blood. Receptors originate from a human donor in a cohort sampled during active COVID-19.

This clone was observed a few times. V and J are TRBV12-3 or TRBV12-4 and TRBJ1-2, with no clear D. This CDR3 is built from 13 residues. The germline V and J ends were trimmed by 6 bases and 7 bases, with 15 bases remaining between them. The CDR3 loop reads CASSRSRVGGYTF. As DNA, the CDR3 is TGTGCCAGCAGCCGCTCACGGGTCGGTGGCTACACCTTC.

J is TRBJ2-3 and V is TRBV10-1, with D possibly TRBD1 on 5 matching bases. The CDR3 covers 13 residues. Trimming left V 0 bases short and J 8 bases short, with 9 bases between. Germline V CDR1 and CDR2: WNHNN, SYGVQD (reference sequence). Here the CDR3 reads CASSESQEGTQYF. The CDR3 DNA reads as TGCGCCAGCAGTGAGTCACAGGAAGGTACGCAGTATTTT.

The chain has TRBV10-3 and TRBJ2-7; D unclear. Trimming removed 1 base at V and 0 bases at J, with 4 bases between. The CDR3 is made up of 13 amino acids. Germline CDR1 is ENHRY and CDR2 is SYGVKD. The CDR3 nucleotides read TGTGCCATCAGTGAGTTTAGCTCCTACGAGCAGTACTTC. This sequence encodes CAISEFSSYEQYF.

This chain uses TRBV5-4 with TRBJ2-2; D is possibly TRBD1 (5 bases). This CDR3 has 15 residues. The V gene's germline CDR1 is SGHNT and CDR2 YYREEE (reference sequence). V was pared by 4 bases and J by 5 bases, with 15 bases between. CDR3 sequence reads: CASSTSRANTGELFF. CDR3 sequence (DNA): TGTGCCAGCAGCACGTCCAGGGCTAATACCGGGGAGCTGTTTTTT.

This clone has only a few counts. The genes are TRBV7-9 and TRBJ1-6; D is unresolved. The CDR3 is 11 residues long. Germline-derived CDR1 and CDR2 are SEHNR and FQNEAQ (reference sequence). Trimming pared 5 bases from V and 14 bases from J, leaving 10 bases between. The CDR3 nucleotides read TGTGCCAGCAGCCCTGGTCGGGCCCTCCACTTT. Its translation is CASSPGRALHF.

This chain uses TRBV10-3 with TRBJ2-7, with 7 bases matching TRBD2. V was clipped by 11 bases and J by 5 bases; unmatched bases: 3. The CDR3 covers 10 residues. CDR1 is ENHRY and CDR2 is SYGVKD in the germline V gene. CDR3 sequence: CAAGTNEQYF. The CDR3 bases are TGTGCCGCCGGGACTAACGAGCAGTACTTC.

By share of the sample, this clone is medium-sized. The chain is built from TRBV13 and TRBJ2-3; 13 positions match TRBD2. Trimming at V came to 5 bases and at J to 5 bases, leaving 4 bases not matched to a gene. This CDR3 is built from 15 residues. Germline assignment: CDR1 PRHDT and CDR2 FYEKMQ (reference sequence). The CDR3 loop reads CASSAGLAGVDTQYF. The CDR3 region has the DNA TGTGCCAGCAGCGCCGGACTAGCGGGGGTAGATACGCAGTATTTT.

The chain's CDR3 is CASRPLDRGRETQYF. CDR3 nucleotides: TGTGCCAGCAGACCACTGGACAGGGGGCGGGAGACCCAGTACTTC. The chain combines TRBV11-2 with TRBJ2-5, with 11 positions matching TRBD1. Germline V CDR1 and CDR2: SGHAT, FQNNGV. This CDR3 contains 15 residues. Trimming at V came to 6 bases and at J to 5 bases, leaving 8 bases not matched to a gene.

This clone has ten or more counts. Distinct nucleotide sequences in the sample also encode this CDR3. The V call is TRBV14, the J call TRBJ2-2; D ambiguous. Germline V gives CDR1 SGHDN, CDR2 FVKESK. The CDR3 runs 13 residues. Trimming took 0 bases from V and 4 from J, leaving 3 bases between them. The CDR3 protein is CASSQELTGELFF. The DNA of the CDR3 is TGTGCCAGCAGCCAAGAACTCACCGGGGAGCTGTTTTTT.

The rearrangement links TRBV28 to TRBJ1-2; D unresolved. The V end lost 3 bases, the J end lost 4 bases, and 9 bases lay between the germline ends. The V gene's germline CDR1 is MDHEN and CDR2 SYDVKM. This CDR3 is 13 amino acids long. The CDR3 coding sequence is TGTGCCAGCAGTTTTGGGCAGATCTATGGCTACACCTTC. Its translation: CASSFGQIYGYTF.

The chain employs TRBV30 and TRBJ2-7; 12 positions match TRBD1. Germline loops: CDR1 GTSNPN, CDR2 SVGIG (reference sequence). The junction had 11 bases not matched to a gene; V was cut back by 8 bases and J by 6 bases. The CDR3 contains 14 residues. The CDR3 DNA reads TGTGCCGGAGGACCGGGACAGGGGGCGTTCGAGCAGTACTTC. This encodes CAGGPGQGAFEQYF.

The V call is TRBV14, the J call TRBJ2-3, with 7 bases lining up with TRBD1. Germline CDR1 reads SGHDN; CDR2 reads FVKESK. The junction had 7 bases not matched to a gene; V was cut back by 4 bases and J by 3 bases. The CDR3 totals 15 residues. In DNA, the CDR3 is TGTGCCAGCAGCCTAAGACAGGGACGAACAGATACGCAGTATTTT. It yields the protein CASSLRQGRTDTQYF.

V usage is TRBV19 and J usage is TRBJ2-1, with unresolved D. The CDR3 is 15 residues long. Germline CDR1 is LNHDA and CDR2 is SQIVND (reference sequence). The V end was cut by 5 bases, the J end by 0 bases, with 11 bases between. The CDR3 DNA reads TGTGCCAGTAGTCAGGAAGAAATCTCCTACAATGAGCAGTTCTTC. Its translation is CASSQEEISYNEQFF.

This chain links TRBV10-1 with TRBJ1-2; 7 nucleotides match TRBD1. The CDR3 sequence is 18 residues long. Germline CDR1 WNHNN, CDR2 SYGVQD (reference sequence). V was pared by 2 bases and J by 4 bases, with 16 bases of the junction left unmatched. Here the CDR3 reads CASSEPLGTGQKFYGYTF. The CDR3 DNA reads TGCGCCAGCAGTGAGCCGTTGGGGACGGGACAGAAGTTCTATGGCTACACCTTC.

The V call is TRBV5-1, the J call TRBJ1-3; D is unclear. The CDR3 is 14 residues long. Trimming took 0 bases from V and 8 from J, leaving 12 bases between them. Germline V CDR1 and CDR2: SGHRS, YFSETQ. CDR3 loop: CASSLAGSSHTIYF. DNA for the CDR3: TGCGCCAGCAGCTTGGCTGGAAGTAGCCACACCATATATTTT.

V and J are TRBV7-2 and TRBJ1-3, with D tentatively TRBD1 (5 bases). Germline loops: CDR1 SGHTA, CDR2 FQGNSA. This CDR3 region has 16 residues. Trimming cost V 2 bases and J 3 bases, with 14 bases left between them. The CDR3 reads CASSLRWSGNGNTIYF. CDR3 bases: TGTGCCAGCAGCTTAAGATGGTCAGGGAATGGAAACACCATATATTTT. Using reference TRBV7-2 and TRBJ1-3 for the parts outside the CDR3, the full variable domain is GAGVSQSPSNKVTEKGKDVELRCDPISGHTALYWYRQSLGQGLEFLIYFQGNSAPDKSGLPSDRFSAERTGGSVSTLTIQRTQQEDSAVYLCASSLRWSGNGNTIYFGEGSWLTVV.

This sequence joins TRBV28 and TRBJ1-3; D may be TRBD1 (5 bases). The CDR3 totals 14 residues. The V gene lost 2 bases and the J gene lost 3 bases, with 8 bases spanning the gap. Germline-derived CDR1 and CDR2 are MDHEN and SYDVKM. CDR3 residues: CASSLETGGNTIYF. The DNA of the CDR3 is TGTGCCAGCAGTTTAGAAACAGGTGGAAACACCATATATTTT.

The chain links TRBV18 to TRBJ2-7, with 7 bases matching TRBD2. Trimming cost V 1 base and J 3 bases; bases outside gene matches: 3. Looked up from germline, CDR1 is KGHSH and CDR2 is LQKENI. This CDR3 has 14 amino acids. The DNA for the CDR3 is TGTGCCAGCTCACCACAAGCGGGGAACTACGAGCAGTACTTC. Its protein is CASSPQAGNYEQYF.

The chain couples TRBV30 to TRBJ2-2; weak D call: TRBD2 (5 bases). Germline CDR1 and CDR2: GTSNPN and SVGIG (reference sequence). CDR3 size: 13 residues. The V end was cut by 3 bases, the J end by 7 bases, with 12 bases between. CDR3 DNA: TGTGCCTGGAGCGAGGGTGGCAGCGGGGAGCTGTTTTTT. Translation: CAWSEGGSGELFF.

The chain combines TRBV19 with TRBJ2-7, with D perhaps TRBD2 (6 bases). CDR1 is LNHDA, CDR2 SQIVND, per germline (reference sequence). This CDR3 comprises 14 residues. The ends were cut back, 10 bases at V and 6 bases at J, with 22 bases in the middle. The CDR3 is CATSPPRGLGEQYF. CDR3 nucleotides: TGTGCCACCTCACCACCACGGGGGTTGGGCGAGCAGTACTTC.

The chain joins TRBV19 to TRBJ1-2; tentatively, D is TRBD1 (6 bases). The CDR3 is 15 amino acids. Germline V gene sequence: CDR1 LNHDA, CDR2 SQIVND (reference sequence). Trimming cost V 0 bases and J 3 bases, with 11 bases left between them. Here the CDR3 DNA reads TGTGCCAGTAGTATAGACCAGGCAGGGGACTATGGCTACACCTTC. This gives the protein CASSIDQAGDYGYTF. Full variable domain (rest looked up from reference TRBV19 and TRBJ1-2): DGGITQSPKYLFRKEGQNVTLSCEQNLNHDAMYWYRQDPGQGLRLIYYSQIVNDFQKGDIAEGYSVSREKKESFPLTVTSAQKNPTAFYLCASSIDQAGDYGYTFGSGTRLTVV.

The CDR3 protein is CSARPGVGYTF. The CDR3 DNA follows: TGCAGTGCTAGACCCGGGGTTGGCTACACCTTC. V gene TRBV20-1 combines with J gene TRBJ1-2; D unclear. This CDR3 is 11 amino acids long. V dropped 2 bases and J dropped 7 bases, with 8 bases sitting between them. Germline CDR1 DFQATT, CDR2 SNEGSKA (reference sequence).

The chain is built from TRBV5-1 and TRBJ1-1; 8 positions match TRBD1. From germline, CDR1 is SGHRS and CDR2 YFSETQ. This CDR3 has 15 residues. J was trimmed by 1 base and V by 5 bases; bases with no gene match: 7. CDR3 nucleotide sequence: TGCGCCAGCAGTTATGCCGGGACAGGGAACACTGAAGCTTTCTTT. Protein sequence: CASSYAGTGNTEAFF.

This clone turned up a few times. The chain employs TRBV11-2 and TRBJ2-7; D uncertain. The CDR3 runs 15 residues. Germline lookup yields CDR1 SGHAT and CDR2 FQNNGV. Trimming took off 1 base at V and 5 bases at J, with 15 bases between the two ends. CDR3 region: CASSLVGALLDEQYF. The CDR3 nucleotides read TGTGCCAGCAGCTTAGTCGGTGCCTTGTTAGACGAGCAGTACTTC.